The rows below give T cell receptor beta chains drawn from one sample of a study of blood T cell repertoires in COVID-19. Assay: immunoSEQ multiplex PCR; the TCRdb copy retains only in-frame clones and omits some. This sample has about 80,000 clones, with around 79% found just once. The sequenced sample was peripheral blood. All receptors derive from a human donor in a cohort sampled during active COVID-19. The CDR3 runs from the conserved cysteine through the conserved F or W. Fields, in order: clone size, D gene, J gene, V gene, CDR3 length, CDR3 DNA, CDR3 protein. D genes are given only for firm matches. Rows give clone size only sometimes, using once, few, many, or a class for an expanded clone.

clone size: NA; D gene: TRBD2; J gene: TRBJ2-5; V gene: TRBV7-2; CDR3 length: 14; CDR3 DNA: TGTGCCAGCAGGGGACTAGCGGTCCAAGAGACCCAGTACTTC; CDR3 protein: CASRGLAVQETQYF
clone size: NA; D gene: NA; J gene: TRBJ2-7; V gene: TRBV28; CDR3 length: 13; CDR3 DNA: TGTGCCAGCAGTTTAGACAGGATCTACGAGCAGTACTTC; CDR3 protein: CASSLDRIYEQYF
clone size: NA; D gene: TRBD2; J gene: TRBJ2-1; V gene: TRBV11-3; CDR3 length: 17; CDR3 DNA: TGTGCCAGCAGCTTAGGAGGGGGGACTAGCGGACCGAATGAGCAGTTCTTC; CDR3 protein: CASSLGGGTSGPNEQFF
clone size: few; D gene: TRBD1; J gene: TRBJ2-7; V gene: TRBV4-1; CDR3 length: 15; CDR3 DNA: TGCGCCAGCAGCCAACCGGGACAGGGTTCCTACGAGCAGTACTTC; CDR3 protein: CASSQPGQGSYEQYF
clone size: few; D gene: NA; J gene: TRBJ1-3; V gene: TRBV4-2; CDR3 length: 16; CDR3 DNA: TGTGCCAGCAGCCAAGCAGGGGTAGACGCTGGAAACACCATATATTTT; CDR3 protein: CASSQAGVDAGNTIYF
clone size: NA; D gene: NA; J gene: TRBJ1-5; V gene: TRBV5-1; CDR3 length: 14; CDR3 DNA: TGCGCCAGCAGCCCAGGGGAGGGCTATCAGCCCCAGCATTTT; CDR3 protein: CASSPGEGYQPQHF
clone size: NA; D gene: TRBD2; J gene: TRBJ2-2; V gene: TRBV7-2; CDR3 length: 13; CDR3 DNA: TGTGCCAGCAGCTTTAGCGGGAACGGGGAGCTGTTTTTT; CDR3 protein: CASSFSGNGELFF
clone size: NA; D gene: NA; J gene: TRBJ1-5; V gene: TRBV5-6; CDR3 length: 17; CDR3 DNA: TGTGCCAGCAGTCCCCTCAGCAGGTCGTTTATAGGTCAGCCCCAGCATTTT; CDR3 protein: CASSPLSRSFIGQPQHF
clone size: NA; D gene: NA; J gene: TRBJ2-1; V gene: TRBV6-6; CDR3 length: 16; CDR3 DNA: TGTGCCAGCAGTTACTCGGAAGCGTCCTCCTACAATGAGCAGTTCTTC; CDR3 protein: CASSYSEASSYNEQFF
clone size: NA; D gene: NA; J gene: TRBJ1-1; V gene: TRBV3-1/TRBV3-2; CDR3 length: 12; CDR3 DNA: TGTGCCAGCAGCCACCTCGGACAGGAAGCTTTCTTT; CDR3 protein: CASSHLGQEAFF
clone size: NA; D gene: NA; J gene: TRBJ1-1; V gene: TRBV7-2; CDR3 length: 13; CDR3 DNA: TGTGCCAGCAGCTTTTACAGGGACACTGAAGCTTTCTTT; CDR3 protein: CASSFYRDTEAFF
clone size: NA; D gene: TRBD2; J gene: TRBJ2-1; V gene: TRBV11-3; CDR3 length: 14; CDR3 DNA: TGTGCCAGCAGCAATCGGGAGGGCCACAATGAGCAGTTCTTC; CDR3 protein: CASSNREGHNEQFF
clone size: NA; D gene: NA; J gene: TRBJ1-2; V gene: TRBV11-2; CDR3 length: 15; CDR3 DNA: TGTGCCAGCAGCCTAGCCGGGACTCTCCCTAGCGGCTACACCTTC; CDR3 protein: CASSLAGTLPSGYTF
clone size: NA; D gene: TRBD2; J gene: TRBJ2-3; V gene: TRBV4-3; CDR3 length: 17; CDR3 DNA: TGCGCCAGCAGCCAAAACGTCGGGGGGGGTGTCACAGATACGCAGTATTTT; CDR3 protein: CASSQNVGGGVTDTQYF
clone size: NA; D gene: TRBD1; J gene: TRBJ2-7; V gene: TRBV6-6; CDR3 length: 16; CDR3 DNA: TGTGCCAGCAGTTACTCGACAGGGGGTTTCTCCTACGAGCAGTACTTC; CDR3 protein: CASSYSTGGFSYEQYF
clone size: NA; D gene: NA; J gene: TRBJ1-5; V gene: TRBV9; CDR3 length: 15; CDR3 DNA: TGTGCCAGCAGCGTGGGCGGGGGCGCAGGTCAGCCCCAGCATTTT; CDR3 protein: CASSVGGGAGQPQHF
clone size: NA; D gene: TRBD1; J gene: TRBJ2-7; V gene: TRBV11-1; CDR3 length: 13; CDR3 DNA: TGTGCCAGCAGCTTTAAGGGGGCAGACGAGCAGTACTTC; CDR3 protein: CASSFKGADEQYF
clone size: NA; D gene: TRBD2; J gene: TRBJ2-1; V gene: TRBV12-3/TRBV12-4; CDR3 length: 13; CDR3 DNA: TGTGCCAGCAGAGCGGGGGGGCCCAATGAGCAGTTCTTC; CDR3 protein: CASRAGGPNEQFF
clone size: NA; D gene: NA; J gene: TRBJ1-5; V gene: TRBV19; CDR3 length: 15; CDR3 DNA: TGTGCCAGTAGTATCTCTGGACAAGACAATCAGCCCCAGCATTTT; CDR3 protein: CASSISGQDNQPQHF
clone size: once; D gene: TRBD1; J gene: TRBJ2-3; V gene: TRBV3-1/TRBV3-2; CDR3 length: 18; CDR3 DNA: TGTGCCAGCAGCCAAGGCAGGGGGCGGTTCGTATTGCGAGATACGCAGTATTTT; CDR3 protein: CASSQGRGRFVLRDTQYF